This TCR beta chain was recorded in a study of OX40 agonist ivuxolimab in advanced cancers. Across the study: Patients with prior anti-PD-1, anti-PD-L1 or anti-CTLA-4 therapy were eligible; roughly 41% had some.

Findings of the study overall: In general, CD8+ T cells held more expanded clones than CD4+ did, on average. Both CD4+ and CD8+ T cell populations in blood had undergone clonal expansion by week 6 at 0.1 to 3.0 mg/kg.

TCRdb's table, derived via immunoSEQ multiplex PCR, lists solely in-frame clones and lacks some. Counted here are 10,000 to 12,000 clones, nearly 80% occurring once; the ten biggest clones make up roughly 23%. No patient had autoimmune disease or received systemic immunosuppression. Trimming took 6 bases from V and 2 from J, leaving 23 bases between them. Germline V lookup: CDR1 SGHTA, CDR2 FQGNSA. The CDR3 totals 18 residues. Points on this clone: The target antigen is unknown.

The TCR comes from an adult with an advanced solid tumor such as melanoma, head and neck, liver or kidney cancer. The specimen comprised CD4+ or CD8+ T cells sorted from blood, sampled in a trial of the OX40 agonist ivuxolimab. The V and J genes are TRBV7-2 and TRBJ2-1; the D is unclear. CDR3 in amino acids: CASSVERSDLPPYNEQFF. In DNA form, the CDR3 reads TGTGCCAGCAGTGTAGAAAGATCGGACCTTCCTCCCTACAATGAGCAGTTCTTC.